The rows below give T cell receptor beta chains drawn from one sample of a study of monozygotic twins with cystic fibrosis. TCRdb's copy holds only in-frame clones and misses some; the assay was immunoSEQ multiplex PCR. The table has approximately 34,000 clones, over 70% seen once. Material for sequencing was blood. These receptors were collected from a girl between 2 and 10 years old with cystic fibrosis. Both conserved end residues are part of each CDR3. The D gene is left open where the match is weak. Size values are once, few and many counts, or a class for expanded clones, and some rows have none.

j_gene: TRBJ1-6
v_gene: TRBV5-1
abundance: once
len: 15
d_gene: .
CDR3nt: TGCGCCAGCAGCTTGGGGGCCCAACTAAATTCACCCCTCCACTTT
CDR3aa: CASSLGAQLNSPLHF

j_gene: TRBJ2-7
v_gene: TRBV6-1
abundance: .
len: 11
d_gene: .
CDR3nt: TGTGCCAGCAGTCGGTATTACGAGCAGTACTTC
CDR3aa: CASSRYYEQYF

j_gene: TRBJ1-2
v_gene: TRBV4-1
abundance: .
len: 16
d_gene: TRBD1
CDR3nt: TGCGCCAGCAGCCAAGTAAGGGACAGCCATAAGGGGGGCTACACCTTC
CDR3aa: CASSQVRDSHKGGYTF

j_gene: TRBJ1-6
v_gene: TRBV30
abundance: .
len: 12
d_gene: .
CDR3nt: TGTGCCTGGAATCTAAGGGATCTACCCCTCCACTTT
CDR3aa: CAWNLRDLPLHF

j_gene: TRBJ1-3
v_gene: TRBV14
abundance: .
len: 15
d_gene: .
CDR3nt: TGTGCCAGCAGCCCCGGACTGCGCTCTGGAAACACCATATATTTT
CDR3aa: CASSPGLRSGNTIYF

j_gene: TRBJ1-1
v_gene: TRBV6-5
abundance: .
len: 14
d_gene: .
CDR3nt: TGTGCCAGTTGGGCTCAGGTTACAAACACTGAAGCTTTCTTT
CDR3aa: CASWAQVTNTEAFF

j_gene: TRBJ1-1
v_gene: TRBV9
abundance: few
len: 14
d_gene: .
CDR3nt: TGTGCCAGCAGCAGTGTGGGCGACAACACTGAAGCTTTCTTT
CDR3aa: CASSSVGDNTEAFF

j_gene: TRBJ1-1
v_gene: TRBV29-1
abundance: .
len: 12
d_gene: .
CDR3nt: TGCAGCGCTATAGGAGAGAGGACTGAAGCTTTCTTT
CDR3aa: CSAIGERTEAFF

j_gene: TRBJ2-7
v_gene: TRBV14
abundance: once
len: 14
d_gene: TRBD2
CDR3nt: TGTGCCAGCAGCCCACTAGCGGGATCCTACGAGCAGTACTTC
CDR3aa: CASSPLAGSYEQYF

j_gene: TRBJ2-7
v_gene: TRBV6-6
abundance: .
len: 12
d_gene: .
CDR3nt: TGTGCCAGCGAGGGACACCACTACGAGCAGTACTTC
CDR3aa: CASEGHHYEQYF

j_gene: TRBJ2-7
v_gene: TRBV6-1
abundance: .
len: 17
d_gene: TRBD2
CDR3nt: TGTGCCAGCAGTGCCCGGGCGGGGGGCACTGCGTCGTACGAGCAGTACTTC
CDR3aa: CASSARAGGTASYEQYF

j_gene: TRBJ2-7
v_gene: TRBV30
abundance: .
len: 10
d_gene: .
CDR3nt: TGTGCCTGGAAGGACCTCGAGCAGTACTTC
CDR3aa: CAWKDLEQYF

j_gene: TRBJ2-7
v_gene: TRBV4-2
abundance: .
len: 16
d_gene: .
CDR3nt: TGTGCCAGCAGCCAAGATGGCCAGACCTGGGACTACGAGCAGTACTTC
CDR3aa: CASSQDGQTWDYEQYF

j_gene: TRBJ1-1
v_gene: TRBV4-1
abundance: .
len: 14
d_gene: TRBD1
CDR3nt: TGCGCCAGCAGCCCGGGACAGATGAACACTGAAGCTTTCTTT
CDR3aa: CASSPGQMNTEAFF

j_gene: TRBJ2-7
v_gene: TRBV23-1
abundance: .
len: 18
d_gene: TRBD1
CDR3nt: TGCGCCAGCAGTCCACAATCTCTCCGGACAGGGGGGACCTACGAGCAGTACTTC
CDR3aa: CASSPQSLRTGGTYEQYF

j_gene: TRBJ2-7
v_gene: TRBV7-3
abundance: once
len: 15
d_gene: TRBD2
CDR3nt: TGTGCCAGCAGCTTAAGCGGGGGGGCTAACCACGAGCAGTACTTC
CDR3aa: CASSLSGGANHEQYF

j_gene: TRBJ1-1
v_gene: TRBV5-4
abundance: .
len: 18
d_gene: .
CDR3nt: TGTGCCAGCAGCTTGGCCGGGCTTCAAAGACAGATGAACACTGAAGCTTTCTTT
CDR3aa: CASSLAGLQRQMNTEAFF

j_gene: TRBJ2-7
v_gene: TRBV6-5
abundance: .
len: 15
d_gene: .
CDR3nt: TGTGCCAGCAGTTACCGGCCGGGGAGTACCTACGAGCAGTACTTC
CDR3aa: CASSYRPGSTYEQYF

j_gene: TRBJ2-5
v_gene: TRBV5-6
abundance: .
len: 15
d_gene: .
CDR3nt: TGTGCCAGCAGCCCGGTCACCTCCCGCCAAGAGACCCAGTACTTC
CDR3aa: CASSPVTSRQETQYF

j_gene: TRBJ2-1
v_gene: TRBV5-1
abundance: .
len: 14
d_gene: .
CDR3nt: TGCGCCAGCAGCTGGGGACTGGACTACAATGAGCAGTTCTTC
CDR3aa: CASSWGLDYNEQFF

j_gene: TRBJ2-1
v_gene: TRBV27
abundance: .
len: 18
d_gene: TRBD2
CDR3nt: TGTGCCAGCAGTTTACTCCCCCAGACTAGCGGGGTTGGGAATGAGCAGTTCTTC
CDR3aa: CASSLLPQTSGVGNEQFF

j_gene: TRBJ1-1
v_gene: TRBV5-6
abundance: once
len: 13
d_gene: .
CDR3nt: TGTGCCAGCAGCTTGGGTCAGGAGACTGAAGCTTTCTTT
CDR3aa: CASSLGQETEAFF

j_gene: TRBJ2-2
v_gene: TRBV6-6
abundance: .
len: 15
d_gene: .
CDR3nt: TGTGCCAGCAGACCCCGGGGGCTAAACACCGGGGAGCTGTTTTTT
CDR3aa: CASRPRGLNTGELFF

j_gene: TRBJ1-1
v_gene: TRBV5-1
abundance: .
len: 14
d_gene: .
CDR3nt: TGCGCCAGCAGCCCCGGACAGTTAGCTACTGAAGCTTTCTTT
CDR3aa: CASSPGQLATEAFF

j_gene: TRBJ2-7
v_gene: TRBV18
abundance: .
len: 16
d_gene: TRBD1
CDR3nt: TGTGCCAGCTCTCCCTTAGCCGGGACAGGATACAACGAGCAGTACTTC
CDR3aa: CASSPLAGTGYNEQYF

j_gene: TRBJ1-2
v_gene: TRBV14
abundance: few
len: 14
d_gene: .
CDR3nt: TGTGCCAGCAGCCAAGATAGGGGGAACTATGGCTACACCTTC
CDR3aa: CASSQDRGNYGYTF

j_gene: TRBJ2-7
v_gene: TRBV19
abundance: .
len: 14
d_gene: .
CDR3nt: TGTGCCAGTAGTATCCTCGGGGGCTCCTACGAGCAGTACTTC
CDR3aa: CASSILGGSYEQYF

j_gene: TRBJ2-1
v_gene: TRBV5-1
abundance: .
len: 14
d_gene: .
CDR3nt: TGCGCCAGCAGCTTGGGGTCTAGCCACAATGAGCAGTTCTTC
CDR3aa: CASSLGSSHNEQFF

j_gene: TRBJ2-7
v_gene: TRBV18
abundance: .
len: 13
d_gene: .
CDR3nt: TGTGCCAGCTCACCCTCCACCTCCTACGAGCAGTACTTC
CDR3aa: CASSPSTSYEQYF

j_gene: TRBJ2-1
v_gene: TRBV19
abundance: few
len: 14
d_gene: .
CDR3nt: TGTGCCAGTAGCGACCTGAGCTCCTACAATGAGCAGTTCTTC
CDR3aa: CASSDLSSYNEQFF

j_gene: TRBJ2-7
v_gene: TRBV7-8
abundance: .
len: 13
d_gene: .
CDR3nt: TGTGCCAGCAGCTTAGCCCCGGAGAGGGAGGAGTACTTC
CDR3aa: CASSLAPEREEYF

j_gene: TRBJ2-5
v_gene: TRBV30
abundance: .
len: 12
d_gene: .
CDR3nt: TGTGCCTGGAGTCATACTAACTCGACTAGGTACTTC
CDR3aa: CAWSHTNSTRYF

j_gene: TRBJ2-5
v_gene: TRBV10-1
abundance: .
len: 16
d_gene: .
CDR3nt: TGCGCCAGCAGTGAGGAGGCCAGGGCCAACCAAGAGACCCAGTACTTC
CDR3aa: CASSEEARANQETQYF

j_gene: TRBJ2-7
v_gene: TRBV10-3
abundance: .
len: 14
d_gene: TRBD2
CDR3nt: TGTGCCATCAGCGCCGGGACTAGCAGTGACGAGCAGTACTTC
CDR3aa: CAISAGTSSDEQYF

j_gene: TRBJ2-1
v_gene: TRBV6-1
abundance: .
len: 13
d_gene: .
CDR3nt: TGTGCCGCCACTTCTCAGGCTCCTAATGAGCAGTTCTTC
CDR3aa: CAATSQAPNEQFF

j_gene: TRBJ2-1
v_gene: TRBV10-3
abundance: once
len: 14
d_gene: .
CDR3nt: TGTGCCATCAGTGAGGACCCGAACAACAATGAGCAGTTCTTC
CDR3aa: CAISEDPNNNEQFF

j_gene: TRBJ2-2
v_gene: TRBV25-1
abundance: once
len: 12
d_gene: .
CDR3nt: TGTGCCAGCAGACAGGGCATCGGGGAGCTGTTTTTT
CDR3aa: CASRQGIGELFF

j_gene: TRBJ1-6
v_gene: TRBV30
abundance: .
len: 11
d_gene: .
CDR3nt: TGTGCCTGGAGTGTAGGCCTCCCCCTCCACTTT
CDR3aa: CAWSVGLPLHF

j_gene: TRBJ1-2
v_gene: TRBV10-3
abundance: few
len: 13
d_gene: .
CDR3nt: TGTGCCATCAGTGAGGCGCCAGACTATGGCTACACCTTC
CDR3aa: CAISEAPDYGYTF

j_gene: TRBJ2-7
v_gene: TRBV7-9
abundance: .
len: 16
d_gene: TRBD1
CDR3nt: TGTGCCAGCAGCTTAAAGGGATGGGACAGGGCCTACGAGCAGTACTTC
CDR3aa: CASSLKGWDRAYEQYF

j_gene: TRBJ2-7
v_gene: TRBV19
abundance: .
len: 15
d_gene: .
CDR3nt: TGTGCCAGTAGTATTCAGGGCAGGAGGGAGAACGAGCAGTACTTC
CDR3aa: CASSIQGRRENEQYF

j_gene: TRBJ1-1
v_gene: TRBV29-1
abundance: .
len: 13
d_gene: TRBD1
CDR3nt: TGCAGCGTTGGGGGGACAGTGAACACTGAAGCTTTCTTT
CDR3aa: CSVGGTVNTEAFF

j_gene: TRBJ2-1
v_gene: TRBV30
abundance: .
len: 12
d_gene: TRBD1
CDR3nt: TGTGCCTGGAGCCGAGACAGGGATGAGCAGTTCTTC
CDR3aa: CAWSRDRDEQFF

j_gene: TRBJ1-2
v_gene: TRBV4-3
abundance: once
len: 18
d_gene: .
CDR3nt: TGCGCCAGCAGCCAGGCCGTCCCCGTCTACGACGCAAACTATGGCTACACCTTC
CDR3aa: CASSQAVPVYDANYGYTF

j_gene: TRBJ2-5
v_gene: TRBV19
abundance: .
len: 18
d_gene: TRBD2
CDR3nt: TGTGCCAGTAGTCCCATCCCGCCACGACTAGCGGGGAAAGAGACCCAGTACTTC
CDR3aa: CASSPIPPRLAGKETQYF

j_gene: TRBJ1-2
v_gene: TRBV27
abundance: few
len: 15
d_gene: .
CDR3nt: TGTGCCAGCAGTCTCATCCAGGGGCACAACTATGGCTACACCTTC
CDR3aa: CASSLIQGHNYGYTF

j_gene: TRBJ1-1
v_gene: TRBV5-5
abundance: .
len: 15
d_gene: .
CDR3nt: TGTGCCAGCAGCTGGACGACAGTTATGAACACTGAAGCTTTCTTT
CDR3aa: CASSWTTVMNTEAFF

j_gene: TRBJ1-1
v_gene: TRBV5-1
abundance: .
len: 20
d_gene: TRBD1
CDR3nt: TGCGCCAGCAGCTTGGCCGATCCGGGACAGGGGGTCAGTAAGAACACTGAAGCTTTCTTT
CDR3aa: CASSLADPGQGVSKNTEAFF

j_gene: TRBJ1-3
v_gene: TRBV5-1
abundance: .
len: 17
d_gene: TRBD1
CDR3nt: TGCGCCAGCAGCTTGGCCAATTCAGGGGGCGCTGGAAACACCATATATTTT
CDR3aa: CASSLANSGGAGNTIYF

j_gene: TRBJ1-1
v_gene: TRBV30
abundance: .
len: 14
d_gene: .
CDR3nt: TGTGCCCGGAGTGTAGGGGATTTGAACACTGAAGCTTTCTTT
CDR3aa: CARSVGDLNTEAFF

j_gene: TRBJ2-1
v_gene: TRBV11-2
abundance: .
len: 15
d_gene: .
CDR3nt: TGTGCCAGCAGCTTAGGGACTACCTCCTACAATGAGCAGTTCTTC
CDR3aa: CASSLGTTSYNEQFF

j_gene: TRBJ1-2
v_gene: TRBV30
abundance: .
len: 17
d_gene: .
CDR3nt: TGTGCCTGGAACCCAAGATTCCTTCGGGTTGCTAACTATGGCTACACCTTC
CDR3aa: CAWNPRFLRVANYGYTF

j_gene: TRBJ2-7
v_gene: TRBV7-9
abundance: .
len: 15
d_gene: TRBD1
CDR3nt: TGTGCCAGCAGCTTAGAAGGGACAGGTGCCTACGAGCAGTACTTC
CDR3aa: CASSLEGTGAYEQYF